This T cell receptor beta chain emerged from a study of blood T cell repertoires in COVID-19. Looking at the study overall: Italy, Spain and the United States were the sources of the convalescent and acute COVID-19 samples. Nucleic acid was either cDNA or gDNA, and it came from T cells, B-cell-depleted T cells, or PBMCs.

Seattle-derived patients entered the study during active infection and were followed longitudinally. The CDR3 is 15 amino acids. V lost 5 bases and J lost 1, with 12 bases in between. The germline V gene has CDR1 MNHEY and CDR2 SMNVEV (reference sequence). Authors' processing steps: Reference gene primer amplification yielded estimated nucleated cell counts. Data came from immunoSEQ multiplex PCR; TCRdb stores just in-frame clones and leaves some out. V, J and clone size reflect that table, while D and trimming were determined from the DNA. The sample comprises about 260,000 clones, more than 90% of which are singletons, and approximately 2.5% rests with the top ten.

The source material was peripheral blood. This clonotype was sampled from a person under 35 with COVID-19, enrolled during active disease. The chain joins TRBV27 to TRBJ1-5; D possibly corresponds to TRBD1 (5 bases). The CDR3 region is CASSVQGRSNQPQHF. As DNA, the CDR3 is TGTGCCAGCAGTGTGCAGGGAAGGAGCAATCAGCCCCAGCATTTT.